This T cell receptor beta chain was obtained from a study of response to subunit inactivated influenza vaccine (dated by TCRdb to between 2017 and 2018). With respect to the entire study: Deep quantitative T cell receptor repertoire profiling was used in the study to track responses to a trivalent subunit inactivated influenza vaccine.

Library prep was done by RT-PCR. These reads were obtained on an Illumina HiSeq 2500. TCRdb handled the public reads itself, with Q25 trimming in fastp and clone calling in MiXCR, and kept productive beta chains. Duplicate CDR3 protein sequences are folded into a single record with the most common DNA and genes. This sample holds roughly 700,000 distinct CDR3 sequences; about 15% were observed only once. 6% to 8% of the sample is in the top ten clones. This clonotype was seen ten or more times. Its antigen specificity is not known. Base qualities are not provided; no much larger clone lies one nucleotide away. There are 14 amino acids in the CDR3, from cysteine to phenylalanine inclusive. This entry keeps only the CDR3 DNA: 42 bases, framed from base 1. The junction shows trimming of 0 bases on V and 5 bases on J, plus 12 bases between the germline ends. Reading the germline V gene gives CDR1 SGHRS and CDR2 YFSETQ.

Points the paper makes about the study in general: According to the authors, only a limited number of new T cells may be recruited by each seasonal influenza vaccination.

The V and J segments used are TRBV5-1 and TRBJ2-7, with the D gene not confidently named. This clonotype was obtained from a man aged 50 to 59 who received an inactivated influenza vaccine. Donor details come from another sample of the same person, matched by shared clones. The sequencing here drew on PBMCs from blood, taken around 15 days before vaccination. In nucleotide form, the sequence is TGCGCCAGCAGCTTGGGACCGACGGTCGACGAGCAGTACTTC. This gives the protein CASSLGPTVDEQYF. This CDR3, with the reference TRBV5-1 and TRBJ2-7 proteins standing in past its ends, gives the full variable domain KAGVTQTPRYLIKTRGQQVTLSCSPISGHRSVSWYQQTPGQGLQFLFEYFSETQRNKGNFPGRFSGRQFSNSRSEMNVSTLELGDSALYLCASSLGPTVDEQYFGPGTRLTVT.